This T cell receptor (beta chain) was recovered during a study of T cell responses to AZD1222 COVID-19 vaccine. Generated by immunoSEQ multiplex PCR, the TCRdb table keeps only in-frame clones and is missing some. The table includes roughly 80,000 clones, approximately 85% detected once. Points on this clone: Its antigen remains unidentified.

Study-wide points: Reports say nearly half of spike-specific TCRs go after unmutated variant regions.

The germline V gene has CDR1 KGHDR and CDR2 SFDVKD. Trimming removed 4 bases from V and 2 bases from J, with 11 bases in between. The CDR3 sequence is 16 residues long. The rearrangement uses TRBV24-1 and TRBJ2-6; unclear D gene. The specimen was peripheral blood, collected on day 0 of MenACWY control vaccination. The TCR comes from an adult in good health. In nucleotides, the CDR3 is TGTGCCACCAGTGACCCGACAATAACTGGGGCCAACGTCCTGACTTTC. It translates to CATSDPTITGANVLTF.